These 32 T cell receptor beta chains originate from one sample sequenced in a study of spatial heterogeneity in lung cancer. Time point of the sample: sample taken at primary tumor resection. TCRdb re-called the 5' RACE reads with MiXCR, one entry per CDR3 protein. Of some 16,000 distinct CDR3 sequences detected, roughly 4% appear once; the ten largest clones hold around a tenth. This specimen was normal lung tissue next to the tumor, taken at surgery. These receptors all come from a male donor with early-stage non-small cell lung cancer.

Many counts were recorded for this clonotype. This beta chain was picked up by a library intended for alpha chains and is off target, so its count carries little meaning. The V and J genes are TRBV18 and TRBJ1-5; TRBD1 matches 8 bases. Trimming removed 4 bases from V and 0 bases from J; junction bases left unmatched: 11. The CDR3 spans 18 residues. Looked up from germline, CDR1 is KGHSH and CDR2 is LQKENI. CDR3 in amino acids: CASSLNSAGGSSNQPQHF. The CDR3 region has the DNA TGTGCCAGCTCACTTAACTCCGCAGGGGGCTCTAGCAATCAGCCCCAGCATTTT.

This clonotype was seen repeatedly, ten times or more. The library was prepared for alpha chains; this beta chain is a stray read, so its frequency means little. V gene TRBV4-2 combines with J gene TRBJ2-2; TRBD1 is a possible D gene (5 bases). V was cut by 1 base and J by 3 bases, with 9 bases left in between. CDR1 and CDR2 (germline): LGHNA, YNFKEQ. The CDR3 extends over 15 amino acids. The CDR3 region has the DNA TGTGCCAGCAGCCAAGGGGGCGCGGACACCGGGGAGCTGTTTTTT. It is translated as CASSQGGADTGELFF.

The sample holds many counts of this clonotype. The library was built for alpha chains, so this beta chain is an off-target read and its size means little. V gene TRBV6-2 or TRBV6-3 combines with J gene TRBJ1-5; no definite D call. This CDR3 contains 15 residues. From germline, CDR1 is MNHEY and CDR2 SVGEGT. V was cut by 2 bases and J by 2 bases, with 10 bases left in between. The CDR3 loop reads CASSYLFAGNQPQHF. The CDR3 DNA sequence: TGTGCCAGCAGTTACCTTTTCGCGGGCAATCAGCCCCAGCATTTT.

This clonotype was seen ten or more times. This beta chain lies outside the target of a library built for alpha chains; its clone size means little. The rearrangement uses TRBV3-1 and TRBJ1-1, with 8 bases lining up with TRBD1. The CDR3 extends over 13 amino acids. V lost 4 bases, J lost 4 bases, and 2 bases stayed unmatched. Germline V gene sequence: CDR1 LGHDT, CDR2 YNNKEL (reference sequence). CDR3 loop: CASSLTGGTEAFF. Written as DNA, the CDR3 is TGTGCCAGCAGCCTCACAGGGGGCACTGAAGCTTTCTTT. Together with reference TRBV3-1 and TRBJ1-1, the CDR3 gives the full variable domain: DTAVSQTPKYLVTQMGNDKSIKCEQNLGHDTMYWYKQDSKKFLKIMFSYNNKELIINETVPNRFSPKSPDKAHLNLHINSLELGDSAVYFCASSLTGGTEAFFGQGTRLTVV.

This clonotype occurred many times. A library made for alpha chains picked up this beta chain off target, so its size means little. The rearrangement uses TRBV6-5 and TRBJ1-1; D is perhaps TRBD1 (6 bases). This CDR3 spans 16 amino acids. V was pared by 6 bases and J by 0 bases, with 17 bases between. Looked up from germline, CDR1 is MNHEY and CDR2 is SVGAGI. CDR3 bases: TGTGCCAGCAGACTAACAGGGTTTCAGATGAACACTGAAGCTTTCTTT. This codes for CASRLTGFQMNTEAFF.

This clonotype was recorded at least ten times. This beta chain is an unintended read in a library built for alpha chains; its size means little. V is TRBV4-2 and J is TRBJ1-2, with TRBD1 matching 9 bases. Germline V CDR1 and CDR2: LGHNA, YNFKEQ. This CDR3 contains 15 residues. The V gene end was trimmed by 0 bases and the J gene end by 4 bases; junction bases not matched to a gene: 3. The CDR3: CASSQDKGQGYGYTF. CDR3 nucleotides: TGTGCCAGCAGCCAAGATAAGGGACAGGGCTATGGCTACACCTTC.

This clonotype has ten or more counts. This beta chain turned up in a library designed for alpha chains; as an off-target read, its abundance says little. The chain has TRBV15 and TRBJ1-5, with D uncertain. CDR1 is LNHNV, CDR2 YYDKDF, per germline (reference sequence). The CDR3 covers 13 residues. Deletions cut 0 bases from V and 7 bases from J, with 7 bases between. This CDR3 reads CATSRDWGQPQHF. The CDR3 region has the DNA TGTGCCACCAGCAGAGATTGGGGACAGCCCCAGCATTTT. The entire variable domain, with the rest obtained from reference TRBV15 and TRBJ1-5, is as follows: DAMVIQNPRYQVTQFGKPVTLSCSQTLNHNVMYWYQQKSSQAPKLLFHYYDKDFNNEADTPDNFQSRRPNTSFCFLDIRSPGLGDTAMYLCATSRDWGQPQHFGDGTRLSIL.

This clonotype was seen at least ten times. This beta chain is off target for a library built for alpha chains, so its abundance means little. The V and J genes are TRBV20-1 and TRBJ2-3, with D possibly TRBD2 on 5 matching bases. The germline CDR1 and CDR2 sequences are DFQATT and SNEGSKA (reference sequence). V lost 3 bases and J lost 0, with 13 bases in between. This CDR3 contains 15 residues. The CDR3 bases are TGCAGTGCTAGGGAATGGGAGTCGAGCACAGATACGCAGTATTTT. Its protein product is CSAREWESSTDTQYF.

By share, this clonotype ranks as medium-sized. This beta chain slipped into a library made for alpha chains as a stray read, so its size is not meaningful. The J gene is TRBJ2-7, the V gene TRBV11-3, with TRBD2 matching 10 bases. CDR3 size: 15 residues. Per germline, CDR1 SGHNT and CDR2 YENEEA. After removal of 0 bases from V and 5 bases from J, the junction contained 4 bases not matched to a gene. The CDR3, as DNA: TGTGCCAGCAGCTTAGATCTAGCGGGAGTTCACGAGCAGTACTTC. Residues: CASSLDLAGVHEQYF.

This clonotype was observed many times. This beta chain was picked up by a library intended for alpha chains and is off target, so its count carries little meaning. The chain's CDR3 is CASSFDTPGLATWEQYF. The CDR3 bases are TGTGCCAGCAGCTTCGATACTCCCGGACTAGCGACTTGGGAGCAGTACTTC. V usage is TRBV5-4 and J usage is TRBJ2-7; 9 bases line up with TRBD2. Germline loops: CDR1 SGHNT, CDR2 YYREEE (reference sequence). CDR3 length equals 17 residues. V lost 2 bases, J lost 7 bases, and 16 bases stayed unmatched.

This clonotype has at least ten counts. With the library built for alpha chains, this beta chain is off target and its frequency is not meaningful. The CDR3 coding sequence is TGTGCCAGCAGTACGGAGGGGGGTACTTCACCCCTCCACTTT. Translated, it gives CASSTEGGTSPLHF. The chain links TRBV6-6 to TRBJ1-6, with D perhaps TRBD1 (6 bases). Germline loops: CDR1 MNHNY, CDR2 SVGAGI (reference sequence). V was clipped by 5 bases and J by 9 bases, with 14 bases between them. CDR3 length equals 14 residues.

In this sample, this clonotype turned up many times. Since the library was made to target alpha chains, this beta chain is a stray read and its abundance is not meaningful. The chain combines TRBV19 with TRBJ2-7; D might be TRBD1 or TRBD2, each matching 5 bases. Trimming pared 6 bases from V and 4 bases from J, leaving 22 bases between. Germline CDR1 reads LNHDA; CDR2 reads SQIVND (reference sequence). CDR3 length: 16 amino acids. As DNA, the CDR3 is TGTGCCAGTAGCGATTCCCGGGACCGGCTCCAATACGAGCAGTACTTC. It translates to CASSDSRDRLQYEQYF.

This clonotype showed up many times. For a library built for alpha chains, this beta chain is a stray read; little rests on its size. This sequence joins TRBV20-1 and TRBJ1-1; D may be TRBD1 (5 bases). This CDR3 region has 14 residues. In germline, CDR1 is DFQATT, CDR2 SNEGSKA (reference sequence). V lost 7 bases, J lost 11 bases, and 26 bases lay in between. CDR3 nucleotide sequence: TGCAGTGTTACGTCTGGGACCCGCCATCGGGGCGCTTTCTTT. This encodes CSVTSGTRHRGAFF.

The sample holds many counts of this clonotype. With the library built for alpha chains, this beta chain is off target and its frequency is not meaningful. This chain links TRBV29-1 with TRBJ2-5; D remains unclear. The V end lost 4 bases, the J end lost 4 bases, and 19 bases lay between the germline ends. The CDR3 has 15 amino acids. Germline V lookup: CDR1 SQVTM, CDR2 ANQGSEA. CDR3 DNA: TGCAGCGTTGTACCTCGGCAGTTTTCGGGAGAGACCCAGTACTTC. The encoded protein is CSVVPRQFSGETQYF.

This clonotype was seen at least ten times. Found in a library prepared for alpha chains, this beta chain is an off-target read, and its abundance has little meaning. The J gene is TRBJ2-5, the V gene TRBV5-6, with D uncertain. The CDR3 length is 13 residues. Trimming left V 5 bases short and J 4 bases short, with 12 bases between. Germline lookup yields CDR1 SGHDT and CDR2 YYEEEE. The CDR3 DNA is TGTGCCAGCAGGAGGACCCCCGCAGAGACCCAGTACTTC. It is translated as CASRRTPAETQYF.

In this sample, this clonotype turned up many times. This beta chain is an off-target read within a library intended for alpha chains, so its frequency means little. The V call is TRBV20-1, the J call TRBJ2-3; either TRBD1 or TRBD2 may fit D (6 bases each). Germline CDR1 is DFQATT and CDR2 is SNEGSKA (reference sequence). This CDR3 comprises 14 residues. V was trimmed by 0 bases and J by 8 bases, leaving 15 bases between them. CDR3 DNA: TGCAGTGCTAGAGATACCTCGGGGGCCGGTACGCAGTATTTT. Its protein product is CSARDTSGAGTQYF.

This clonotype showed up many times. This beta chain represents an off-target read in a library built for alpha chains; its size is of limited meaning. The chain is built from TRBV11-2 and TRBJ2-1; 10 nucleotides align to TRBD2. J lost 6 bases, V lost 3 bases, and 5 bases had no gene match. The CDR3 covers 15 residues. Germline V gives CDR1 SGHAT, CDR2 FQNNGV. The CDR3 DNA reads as TGTGCCAGCAGCTTTCCTAGCGGGGGTATCAATGAGCAGTTCTTC. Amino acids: CASSFPSGGINEQFF. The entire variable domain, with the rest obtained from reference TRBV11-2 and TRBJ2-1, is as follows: EAGVAQSPRYKIIEKRQSVAFWCNPISGHATLYWYQQILGQGPKLLIQFQNNGVVDDSQLPKDRFSAERLKGVDSTLKIQPAKLEDSAVYLCASSFPSGGINEQFFGPGTRLTVL.

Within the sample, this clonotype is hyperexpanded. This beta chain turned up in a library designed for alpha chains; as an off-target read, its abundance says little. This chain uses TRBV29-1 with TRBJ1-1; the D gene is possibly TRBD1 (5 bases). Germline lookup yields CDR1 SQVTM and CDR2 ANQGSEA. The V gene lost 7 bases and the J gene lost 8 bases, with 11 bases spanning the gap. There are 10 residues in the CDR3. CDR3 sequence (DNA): TGCAGCGGTCTTTGGGGCGAAGCTTTCTTT. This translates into CSGLWGEAFF.

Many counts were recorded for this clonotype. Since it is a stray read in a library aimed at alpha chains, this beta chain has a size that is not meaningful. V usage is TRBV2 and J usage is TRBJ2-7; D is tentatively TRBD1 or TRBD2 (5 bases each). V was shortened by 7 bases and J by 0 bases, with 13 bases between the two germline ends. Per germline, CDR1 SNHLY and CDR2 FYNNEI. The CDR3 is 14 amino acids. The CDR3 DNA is TGTGCCAGCAAGCCGGGACCCCACTCCTACGAGCAGTACTTC. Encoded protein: CASKPGPHSYEQYF.

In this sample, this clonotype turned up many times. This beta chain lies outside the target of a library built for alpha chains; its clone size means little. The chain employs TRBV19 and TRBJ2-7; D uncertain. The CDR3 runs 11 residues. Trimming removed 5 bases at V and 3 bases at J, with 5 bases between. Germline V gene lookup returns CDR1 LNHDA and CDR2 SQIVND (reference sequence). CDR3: CASSQHYEQYF. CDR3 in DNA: TGTGCCAGTAGTCAGCACTACGAGCAGTACTTC.

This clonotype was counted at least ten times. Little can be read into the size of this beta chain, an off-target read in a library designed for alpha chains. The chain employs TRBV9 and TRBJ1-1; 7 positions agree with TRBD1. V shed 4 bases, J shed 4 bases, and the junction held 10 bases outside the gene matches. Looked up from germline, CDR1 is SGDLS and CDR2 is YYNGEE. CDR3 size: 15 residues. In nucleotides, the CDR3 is TGTGCCAGCAGCCCGAACGGACAGGCGGTCACTGAAGCTTTCTTT. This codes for CASSPNGQAVTEAFF.

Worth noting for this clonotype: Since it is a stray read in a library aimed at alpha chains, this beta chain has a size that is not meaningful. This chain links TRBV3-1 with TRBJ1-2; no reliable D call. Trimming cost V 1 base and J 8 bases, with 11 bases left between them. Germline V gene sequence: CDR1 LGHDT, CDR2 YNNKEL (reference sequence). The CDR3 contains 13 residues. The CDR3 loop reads CASSQVSQGGYTF. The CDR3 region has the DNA TGTGCCAGCAGCCAAGTCTCACAAGGCGGCTACACCTTC.

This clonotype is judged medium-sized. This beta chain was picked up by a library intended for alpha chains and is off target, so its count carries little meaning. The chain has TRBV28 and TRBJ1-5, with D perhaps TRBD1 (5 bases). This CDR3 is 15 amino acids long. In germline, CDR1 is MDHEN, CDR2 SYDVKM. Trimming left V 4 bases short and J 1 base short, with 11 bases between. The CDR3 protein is CASSSVGVSNQPQHF. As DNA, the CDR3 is TGTGCCAGCAGTTCGGTGGGGGTCAGCAATCAGCCCCAGCATTTT.

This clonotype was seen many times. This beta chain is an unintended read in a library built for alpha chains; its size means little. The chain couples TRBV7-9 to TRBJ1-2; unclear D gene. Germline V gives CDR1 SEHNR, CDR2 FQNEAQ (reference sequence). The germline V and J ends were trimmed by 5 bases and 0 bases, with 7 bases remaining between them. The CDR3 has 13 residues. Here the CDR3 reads CASSELANYGYTF. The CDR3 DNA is TGTGCCAGCAGCGAGCTGGCTAACTATGGCTACACCTTC.

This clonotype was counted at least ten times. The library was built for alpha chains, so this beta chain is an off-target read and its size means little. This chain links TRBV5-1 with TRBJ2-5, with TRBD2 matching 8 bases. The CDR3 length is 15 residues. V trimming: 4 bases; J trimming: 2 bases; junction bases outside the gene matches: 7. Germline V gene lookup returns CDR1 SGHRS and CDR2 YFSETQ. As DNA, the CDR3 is TGCGCCAGCAGCAGAACGGGGACTAGACAAGAGACCCAGTACTTC. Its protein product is CASSRTGTRQETQYF.

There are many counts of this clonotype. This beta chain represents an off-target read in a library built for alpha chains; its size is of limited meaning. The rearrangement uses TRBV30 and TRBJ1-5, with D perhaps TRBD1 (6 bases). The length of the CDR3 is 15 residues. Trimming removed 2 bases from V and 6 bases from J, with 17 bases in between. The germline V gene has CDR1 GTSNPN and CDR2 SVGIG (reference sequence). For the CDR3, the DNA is TGTGCCTGGAGTACAGGGAGCGGGGTAGGTCAGCCCCAGCATTTT. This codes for CAWSTGSGVGQPQHF.

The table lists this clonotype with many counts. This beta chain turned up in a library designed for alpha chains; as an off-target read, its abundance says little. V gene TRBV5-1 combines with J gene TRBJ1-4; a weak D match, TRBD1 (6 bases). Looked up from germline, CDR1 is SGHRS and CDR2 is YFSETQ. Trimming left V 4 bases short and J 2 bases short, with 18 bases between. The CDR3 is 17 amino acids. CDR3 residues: CASSAPETGKTNEKLFF. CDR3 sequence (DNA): TGCGCCAGCAGCGCCCCCGAAACAGGGAAGACTAATGAAAAACTGTTTTTT.

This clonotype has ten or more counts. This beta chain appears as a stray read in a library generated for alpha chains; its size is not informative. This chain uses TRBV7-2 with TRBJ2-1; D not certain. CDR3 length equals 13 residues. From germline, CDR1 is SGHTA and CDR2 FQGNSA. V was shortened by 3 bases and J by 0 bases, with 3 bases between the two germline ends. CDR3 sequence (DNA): TGTGCCAGCAGCTTCTTCTCCTACAATGAGCAGTTCTTC. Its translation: CASSFFSYNEQFF. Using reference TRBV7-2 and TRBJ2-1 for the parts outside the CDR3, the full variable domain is GAGVSQSPSNKVTEKGKDVELRCDPISGHTALYWYRQSLGQGLEFLIYFQGNSAPDKSGLPSDRFSAERTGGSVSTLTIQRTQQEDSAVYLCASSFFSYNEQFFGPGTRLTVL.

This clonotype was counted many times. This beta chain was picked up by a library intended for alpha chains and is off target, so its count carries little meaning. Written as DNA, the CDR3 is TGCAGTGCCTTCGTGAGCGGGGGAGGCACTGAAGCTTTCTTT. Encoded protein: CSAFVSGGGTEAFF. The V gene is TRBV20-1, the J gene TRBJ1-1, with D possibly TRBD1 on 5 matching bases. CDR3 length: 14 residues. CDR1 and CDR2 (germline): DFQATT, SNEGSKA (reference sequence). Trimming shortened V by 6 bases and J by 4 bases, and 18 bases separated the two germline ends.

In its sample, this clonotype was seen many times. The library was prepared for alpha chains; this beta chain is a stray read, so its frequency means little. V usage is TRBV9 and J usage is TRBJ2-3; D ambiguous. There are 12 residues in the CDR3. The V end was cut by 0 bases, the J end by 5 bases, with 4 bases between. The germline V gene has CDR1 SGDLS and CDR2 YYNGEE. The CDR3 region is CASSVGVDTQYF. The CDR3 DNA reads TGTGCCAGCAGCGTAGGAGTAGATACGCAGTATTTT.

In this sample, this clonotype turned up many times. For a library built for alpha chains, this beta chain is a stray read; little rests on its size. The chain's CDR3 is CASTTGLQETQYF. DNA for the CDR3: TGTGCCAGCACGACAGGGCTCCAAGAGACCCAGTACTTC. The V call is TRBV28, the J call TRBJ2-5; 7 bases are a match to TRBD1. The V segment lost 7 bases and the J segment 1 base; nucleotides outside the gene matches: 3. In germline, CDR1 is MDHEN, CDR2 SYDVKM. The CDR3 is made up of 13 amino acids.

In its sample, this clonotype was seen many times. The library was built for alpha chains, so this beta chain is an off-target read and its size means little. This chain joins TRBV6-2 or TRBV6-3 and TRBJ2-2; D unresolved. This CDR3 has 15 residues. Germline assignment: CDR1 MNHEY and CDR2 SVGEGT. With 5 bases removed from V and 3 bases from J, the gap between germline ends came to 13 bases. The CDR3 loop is CASSRSRADTGELFF. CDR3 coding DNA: TGTGCCAGCAGTCGATCTAGGGCAGACACCGGGGAGCTGTTTTTT.